A single sample gave rise to the 21 T cell receptor beta chains below, sequenced in a study of CD8 T cells in Susac syndrome. Random-hexamer reverse transcription was applied to roughly 0.5 to 1 ug RNA. TCRdb redid the calling of the immunoSEQ multiplex PCR reads with MiXCR, one entry per CDR3 protein. The sample yields hundreds of thousands of distinct CDR3 sequences, more than 70% seen once. Sample: CD8+ T cells from PBMCs. The source is a human donor with multiple sclerosis.

The chain uses TRBV19 and TRBJ1-5; 9 bases match TRBD1. Looked up from germline, CDR1 is LNHDA and CDR2 is SQIVND (reference sequence). There are 14 residues in the CDR3. Losses at the gene ends were 3 bases for V and 9 bases for J; bases not matched to a gene: 6. The DNA for the CDR3 is TGTGCCAGTAGTATTACAGGGGGCTCGTTGCCCCAGCATTTT. Its translation is CASSITGGSLPQHF. Using reference TRBV19 and TRBJ1-5 for the parts outside the CDR3, the full variable domain is DGGITQSPKYLFRKEGQNVTLSCEQNLNHDAMYWYRQDPGQGLRLIYYSQIVNDFQKGDIAEGYSVSREKKESFPLTVTSAQKNPTAFYLCASSITGGSLPQHFGDGTRLSIL.

The chain links TRBV30 to TRBJ1-2; 9 nucleotides align to TRBD1. The germline gives CDR1 GTSNPN, CDR2 SVGIG (reference sequence). This CDR3 has 13 amino acids. Trimming cost V 5 bases and J 7 bases; bases outside gene matches: 8. The CDR3 protein is CAWSGQGEFGYTF. Written as DNA, the CDR3 is TGTGCCTGGTCGGGACAGGGAGAGTTTGGCTACACCTTC.

The chain employs TRBV27 and TRBJ2-1; D may be TRBD1 (5 bases). CDR1 and CDR2 from the germline V gene are MNHEY and SMNVEV (reference sequence). Deletions cut 5 bases from V and 3 bases from J, with 11 bases between. The CDR3 runs 14 residues. The CDR3 DNA reads as TGTGCCAGCAGTCCCTTCGACAGCTACAATGAGCAGTTCTTC. This translates into CASSPFDSYNEQFF.

A word on this clonotype: The conserved phenylalanine or tryptophan normally closing the CDR3 is absent here, so this likely arose from a read error. This chain joins TRBV29-1 and TRBJ2-5; tentatively, D is TRBD1 or TRBD2 (5 bases each). There are 14 residues in the CDR3. V was cut by 2 bases and J by 1 base, with 11 bases left in between. Germline V gene lookup returns CDR1 SQVTM and CDR2 ANQGSEA. CDR3 in amino acids: CSVEWGTVQETQYL. The CDR3 coding sequence is TGCAGCGTTGAATGGGGGACGGTCCAAGAGACCCAGTACCTC.

The chain couples TRBV27 to TRBJ2-7; 9 bases agree with TRBD2. This CDR3 is built from 17 residues. Trimming took 5 bases from V and 7 from J; bases not matched to a gene: 18. The germline gives CDR1 MNHEY, CDR2 SMNVEV (reference sequence). The CDR3: CASSPLSSGGLVREQYF. CDR3 nucleotides: TGTGCCAGCAGTCCCCTGTCAAGCGGGGGGTTGGTTAGGGAGCAGTACTTC.

The V and J genes are TRBV6-5 and TRBJ2-4; D may match TRBD1 or TRBD2 (6 bases each). The CDR3 length is 17 residues. Germline V gene lookup returns CDR1 MNHEY and CDR2 SVGAGI. The V gene lost 1 base and the J gene lost 1 base, with 14 bases spanning the gap. The CDR3 sequence: CASSYLMGGTAKNIQYF. Written as DNA, the CDR3 is TGTGCCAGCAGTTACTTAATGGGGGGCACCGCCAAAAACATTCAGTACTTC.

The chain has TRBV7-9 and TRBJ2-7, with TRBD1 as a possible D gene (6 bases). The CDR3 has 15 residues. The V end lost 1 base, the J end lost 6 bases, and 16 bases lay between the germline ends. Germline-derived CDR1 and CDR2 are SEHNR and FQNEAQ (reference sequence). The CDR3 DNA reads TGTGCCAGCAGCTTAGACAGGGAGTTCCCTGGCGAGCAGTACTTC. It is translated as CASSLDREFPGEQYF.

In its sample, this clonotype was seen once. Written as DNA, the CDR3 is TGTGCCAGCCTGAGAGGTACTGAGCAGTTCTTC. Residues: CASLRGTEQFF. The chain carries TRBV19 and TRBJ2-1; D unresolved. This CDR3 contains 11 residues. Trimming pared 9 bases from V and 9 bases from J, leaving 12 bases between. Germline values: CDR1 LNHDA, CDR2 SQIVND (reference sequence). The variable domain in full, with the rest retrieved from reference TRBV19 and TRBJ2-1, is DGGITQSPKYLFRKEGQNVTLSCEQNLNHDAMYWYRQDPGQGLRLIYYSQIVNDFQKGDIAEGYSVSREKKESFPLTVTSAQKNPTAFYLCASLRGTEQFFGPGTRLTVL.

This chain connects TRBV27 to TRBJ1-1; 7 bases are a match to TRBD1. The CDR3 has 14 residues. The V segment lost 1 base and the J segment 7 bases; nucleotides outside the gene matches: 6. Germline CDR1 is MNHEY and CDR2 is SMNVEV (reference sequence). The CDR3 sequence is CASSLWEGAREAFF. DNA of the CDR3: TGTGCCAGCAGTTTATGGGAGGGGGCACGTGAAGCTTTCTTT.

V and J are TRBV27 and TRBJ2-6, with a weak D call TRBD1 (6 bases). The V gene's germline CDR1 is MNHEY and CDR2 SMNVEV (reference sequence). This CDR3 is 14 amino acids long. V lost 3 bases to trimming and J lost 4 bases, with 7 bases between them. The CDR3 sequence is CASSLGAGANVLTF. CDR3 DNA: TGTGCCAGCAGTTTGGGGGCCGGGGCCAACGTCCTGACTTTC.

The CDR3 is CASSSTKDTDTQYF. CDR3 nucleotides: TGTGCCAGCAGCTCTACTAAAGACACAGATACGCAGTATTTT. This sequence joins TRBV7-9 and TRBJ2-3; D is ambiguous. This CDR3 has 14 residues. Germline CDR1 reads SEHNR; CDR2 reads FQNEAQ (reference sequence). V was shortened by 4 bases and J by 2 bases, with 10 bases between the two germline ends.

This clonotype was counted between two and nine times. The chain employs TRBV6-5 and TRBJ1-6, with D hard to call. This CDR3 contains 15 residues. V lost 4 bases to trimming and J lost 1 base, with 8 bases between them. Germline V lookup: CDR1 MNHEY, CDR2 SVGAGI. The CDR3 protein is CASSLILSYNSPLHF. CDR3 nucleotide sequence: TGTGCCAGCAGTTTGATTCTGTCCTATAATTCACCCCTCCACTTT.

This chain connects TRBV20-1 to TRBJ2-1; TRBD2 matches 9 bases. V gave up 4 bases and J gave up 3 bases; unmatched junction bases: 1. This CDR3 region has 13 residues. Germline V gives CDR1 DFQATT, CDR2 SNEGSKA (reference sequence). As DNA, the CDR3 is TGCAGTGCTATTAGCGGGAGCTACAATGAGCAGTTCTTC. Its translation: CSAISGSYNEQFF.

The chain links TRBV6-1 to TRBJ1-1; 9 bases align to TRBD1. Germline values: CDR1 MNHNS, CDR2 SASEGT. The J segment lost 0 bases and the V segment lost 7 bases, leaving 12 bases of the junction unmatched. The CDR3 spans 17 residues. For the CDR3, the DNA is TGTGCCAGCACCTCCCCCACGGGACAGGGAATGAACACTGAAGCTTTCTTT. This encodes CASTSPTGQGMNTEAFF.

In its sample, this clonotype was seen a few times. The chain joins TRBV2 to TRBJ2-7; 7 bases align to TRBD1. Germline V gives CDR1 SNHLY, CDR2 FYNNEI. The CDR3 is 16 residues long. The J segment lost 1 base and the V segment lost 7 bases, leaving 13 bases of the junction unmatched. In nucleotides, the CDR3 is TGTGCCAGCACCCCGGCGACTCAGGACAGGTCCTACGAGCAGTACTTC. Residues: CASTPATQDRSYEQYF.

This clonotype showed up just a few times. The chain links TRBV19 to TRBJ1-5; no clear D. The CDR3 contains 16 residues. Germline assignment: CDR1 LNHDA and CDR2 SQIVND (reference sequence). V was clipped by 1 base and J by 5 bases, with 15 bases between them. CDR3 sequence: CASSIAPGGDDQPQHF. The CDR3 region has the DNA TGTGCCAGTAGTATAGCCCCCGGAGGAGACGATCAGCCCCAGCATTTT.

This chain uses TRBV27 with TRBJ1-5; D remains ambiguous. CDR1 and CDR2 from the germline V gene are MNHEY and SMNVEV (reference sequence). Trimming removed 8 bases from V and 2 bases from J, with 13 bases in between. The CDR3 contains 14 residues. The CDR3 spells CASGGLEGNQPQHF. In DNA form, the CDR3 reads TGTGCCAGCGGTGGGTTGGAGGGCAATCAGCCCCAGCATTTT.

The rearrangement links TRBV3-1 to TRBJ1-2; D ambiguous. The CDR3 is made up of 13 amino acids. CDR1 and CDR2 (germline): LGHDT, YNNKEL (reference sequence). Trimming left V 0 bases short and J 13 bases short, with 15 bases between. The CDR3 sequence: CASSQDPGGESTF. CDR3 nucleotides: TGTGCCAGCAGCCAAGATCCCGGTGGGGAGAGCACCTTC.

This clonotype occurred a few times. The rearrangement uses TRBV6-1 and TRBJ2-7; 9 bases match TRBD1. This CDR3 is 15 amino acids long. V shed 8 bases and J 3 bases; nucleotides not matched to a gene: 11. In germline, CDR1 is MNHNS, CDR2 SASEGT. The DNA for the CDR3 is TGTGCCAGCCAATTGGAGATGGACAGGGGCTACGAGCAGTACTTC. It encodes CASQLEMDRGYEQYF.

V and J are TRBV4-1 and TRBJ1-1; D call uncertain. With 4 bases removed from V and 0 bases from J, the gap between germline ends came to 15 bases. CDR1 MGHRA and CDR2 YSYEKL come from the germline V gene. This CDR3 region has 16 residues. The CDR3 DNA reads TGCGCCAGCAGCCCGGGTACCCTAATTGTGAACACTGAAGCTTTCTTT. It is translated as CASSPGTLIVNTEAFF.

The genes are TRBV6-1 and TRBJ2-1; D perhaps matches TRBD1 (5 bases). This CDR3 comprises 12 residues. The V gene's germline CDR1 is MNHNS and CDR2 SASEGT. Trimming stripped 3 bases from V and 6 bases from J, with 6 bases between. This chain's CDR3 is CASSDRVNEQFF. CDR3 sequence (DNA): TGTGCCAGCAGTGACAGGGTCAATGAGCAGTTCTTC.